This is a list of T cell receptor beta chains from one sample in a study of cytomegalovirus exposure and HLA in healthy donors. Sequenced by immunoSEQ multiplex PCR; TCRdb stores in-frame clones only, minus some. The sample has tens of thousands of clones. The sample consisted of PBMCs. Receptors were obtained from a woman aged 40 to 55 in good health and CMV-seropositive. Each CDR3 is given with its conserved first and last residue. The order of the fields is D gene, J gene, V gene, CDR3 DNA, CDR3 protein. D genes are given only for firm matches.

d_gene: TRBD1; j_gene: TRBJ2-1; v_gene: TRBV7-3; CDR3nt: TGTGCCAGCAGGGACCGGGACAGAAACCTCCATGAGCAGTTCTTC; CDR3aa: CASRDRDRNLHEQFF
d_gene: TRBD1; j_gene: TRBJ2-7; v_gene: TRBV29-1; CDR3nt: TGCAGCGTCCTAACAGGGGTTCGAAGCCACGAGCAGTACTTC; CDR3aa: CSVLTGVRSHEQYF
d_gene: TRBD2; j_gene: TRBJ2-3; v_gene: TRBV9; CDR3nt: TGTGCCAGCAGTCGGGGGGGCCGAGAGACAGATACGCAGTATTTT; CDR3aa: CASSRGGRETDTQYF
d_gene: -; j_gene: TRBJ1-5; v_gene: TRBV2; CDR3nt: TGTGCCAGCAGACAGGGCAATCAGCCCCAGCATTTT; CDR3aa: CASRQGNQPQHF
d_gene: -; j_gene: TRBJ2-1; v_gene: TRBV18; CDR3nt: TGTGCCAGCTCACAATACTCCGGACTGTACAATGAGCAGTTCTTC; CDR3aa: CASSQYSGLYNEQFF
d_gene: TRBD1; j_gene: TRBJ1-1; v_gene: TRBV5-1; CDR3nt: TGCGCCAGCAGCTCGGGGACAGGGGAGACTGAAGCTTTCTTT; CDR3aa: CASSSGTGETEAFF
d_gene: TRBD1; j_gene: TRBJ2-6; v_gene: TRBV15; CDR3nt: TGTGCCACCAGCAGAGATTCAGGGGGCTGGGGGGCCAACGTCCTGACTTTC; CDR3aa: CATSRDSGGWGANVLTF
d_gene: TRBD1; j_gene: TRBJ1-2; v_gene: TRBV5-4; CDR3nt: TGTGCCAGCAGTCTAGACAGGGACCATGGCTACACCTTC; CDR3aa: CASSLDRDHGYTF
d_gene: TRBD1; j_gene: TRBJ2-5; v_gene: TRBV5-4; CDR3nt: TGTGCCAGCAGCTTGGATGTTCCAGGGGGTGGGGAGACCCAGTACTTC; CDR3aa: CASSLDVPGGGETQYF
d_gene: -; j_gene: TRBJ1-1; v_gene: TRBV6-5; CDR3nt: TGTGCCAGCAGCTCGGGAGTGGGGACTGAAGCTTTCTTT; CDR3aa: CASSSGVGTEAFF
d_gene: TRBD2; j_gene: TRBJ2-5; v_gene: TRBV28; CDR3nt: TGTGCCAGCAGTTATAGCGGGAGAGGGCAGTACTTC; CDR3aa: CASSYSGRGQYF
d_gene: -; j_gene: TRBJ2-1; v_gene: TRBV10-3; CDR3nt: TGTGCCATCAGTGAGTCGAGTCTGAGTAAGAACAATGAGCAGTTCTTC; CDR3aa: CAISESSLSKNNEQFF
d_gene: -; j_gene: TRBJ1-2; v_gene: TRBV6-1; CDR3nt: TGTGCCAGCAGTAGCGGGGGCACAAACTATGGCTACACCTTC; CDR3aa: CASSSGGTNYGYTF
d_gene: TRBD1; j_gene: TRBJ1-1; v_gene: TRBV7-3; CDR3nt: TGTGCCAGCAGTCCCCGGGACAGGGCGAACACTGAAGCTTTCTTT; CDR3aa: CASSPRDRANTEAFF
d_gene: TRBD2; j_gene: TRBJ2-7; v_gene: TRBV7-9; CDR3nt: TGTGCCACGAGCGGGGGTGAAGTTCGGTTCTACGAGCAGTACTTC; CDR3aa: CATSGGEVRFYEQYF
d_gene: -; j_gene: TRBJ2-6; v_gene: TRBV7-2; CDR3nt: TGTGCCAGCAGCTTAGCGGCAGGGAACTCTGGGGCCAACGTCCTGACTTTC; CDR3aa: CASSLAAGNSGANVLTF
d_gene: TRBD2; j_gene: TRBJ2-5; v_gene: TRBV7-8; CDR3nt: TGTGCCAGCAGCTTCTCCGGGGGGGCCGGGGAGACCCAGTACTTC; CDR3aa: CASSFSGGAGETQYF
d_gene: -; j_gene: TRBJ1-1; v_gene: TRBV11-2; CDR3nt: TGTGCCAGCAGCTTAGATCGGGTGGTGAACACTGAAGCTTTCTTT; CDR3aa: CASSLDRVVNTEAFF
d_gene: TRBD1; j_gene: TRBJ1-2; v_gene: TRBV19; CDR3nt: TGTGCCAGTAGTATCCGTTCGGGACAGCTCTATGGCTACACCTTC; CDR3aa: CASSIRSGQLYGYTF
d_gene: TRBD1; j_gene: TRBJ2-7; v_gene: TRBV19; CDR3nt: TGTGCCAGTAGTAGTTTTGGGACAGGCCCCTTCGAGCAGTACTTC; CDR3aa: CASSSFGTGPFEQYF
d_gene: TRBD1; j_gene: TRBJ2-3; v_gene: TRBV7-6; CDR3nt: TGTGCCAGCAGCTCCGGGACAGGGGTTACAGATACGCAGTATTTT; CDR3aa: CASSSGTGVTDTQYF
d_gene: -; j_gene: TRBJ1-1; v_gene: TRBV11-2; CDR3nt: TGTGCCAGCAGCCCTTTAGGGGAGGCTGAGATCACTGAAGCTTTCTTT; CDR3aa: CASSPLGEAEITEAFF
d_gene: TRBD1; j_gene: TRBJ1-2; v_gene: TRBV5-6; CDR3nt: TGTGCCAGCAGCCTACAGGGGGCTAGCTACACCTTC; CDR3aa: CASSLQGASYTF
d_gene: -; j_gene: TRBJ2-7; v_gene: TRBV5-4; CDR3nt: TGTGCCAGCAGCCTATCTCCCACCTACGAGCAGTACTTC; CDR3aa: CASSLSPTYEQYF
d_gene: -; j_gene: TRBJ2-7; v_gene: TRBV7-6; CDR3nt: TGTGCCAGCAGCTTTTACGACTTCTCCCCCTACGAGCAGTACTTC; CDR3aa: CASSFYDFSPYEQYF
d_gene: -; j_gene: TRBJ2-5; v_gene: TRBV6-6; CDR3nt: TGTGCCAGCAGCAACCTCGACTCCGCCCCACAAGAGACCCAGTACTTC; CDR3aa: CASSNLDSAPQETQYF
d_gene: TRBD1; j_gene: TRBJ1-2; v_gene: TRBV6-6; CDR3nt: TGTGCCAGCCTTATGGGACAGGGCTTTTATGGCTACACCTTC; CDR3aa: CASLMGQGFYGYTF
d_gene: -; j_gene: TRBJ1-5; v_gene: TRBV6-1; CDR3nt: TGTGCCAGCAGTGAACCTTTACGGTTTAGCAATCAGCCCCAGCATTTT; CDR3aa: CASSEPLRFSNQPQHF
d_gene: -; j_gene: TRBJ2-7; v_gene: TRBV2; CDR3nt: TGTGCCAGCTCCCGAGCGGGCGAGCAGTACTTC; CDR3aa: CASSRAGEQYF
d_gene: TRBD1; j_gene: TRBJ2-7; v_gene: TRBV15; CDR3nt: TGTGCCACCAGCAGGGACAGGGAGGCGTACGAGCAGTACTTC; CDR3aa: CATSRDREAYEQYF
d_gene: TRBD1; j_gene: TRBJ2-2; v_gene: TRBV18; CDR3nt: TGTGCCAGCTCACCCGTAGGGACAGGCGGGGAGCTGTTTTTT; CDR3aa: CASSPVGTGGELFF
d_gene: -; j_gene: TRBJ1-2; v_gene: TRBV11-1; CDR3nt: TGTGCCAGCAGCTTGGCGGCTAACTATGGCTACACCTTC; CDR3aa: CASSLAANYGYTF
d_gene: TRBD2; j_gene: TRBJ2-1; v_gene: TRBV9; CDR3nt: TGTGCCGGCAGCGTAGGCCCCCTAGCGGGAGGACTCTCCTACAATGAGCAGTTCTTC; CDR3aa: CAGSVGPLAGGLSYNEQFF
d_gene: TRBD1; j_gene: TRBJ1-1; v_gene: TRBV7-6; CDR3nt: TGTGCCAGCAGCTTAGAACGGACAGGGTCCCCTGAAGCTTTCTTT; CDR3aa: CASSLERTGSPEAFF
d_gene: TRBD1; j_gene: TRBJ1-1; v_gene: TRBV15; CDR3nt: TGTGCCACCAGCAGAGATACGGGACAGGGGAACGTGGGGGCTGAAGCTTTCTTT; CDR3aa: CATSRDTGQGNVGAEAFF
d_gene: TRBD2; j_gene: TRBJ2-7; v_gene: TRBV18; CDR3nt: TGTGCCAGCTCACCATCGGCTAGCGGCTACGAGCAGTACTTC; CDR3aa: CASSPSASGYEQYF
d_gene: TRBD1; j_gene: TRBJ2-3; v_gene: TRBV28; CDR3nt: TGTGCCAGCAGCCCGAGGACAGGGCCTGACACAGATACGCAGTATTTT; CDR3aa: CASSPRTGPDTDTQYF
d_gene: TRBD1; j_gene: TRBJ2-1; v_gene: TRBV19; CDR3nt: TGTGCCAGTAGCCATACTCCGGGACAGGGTGGTGATGAGCAGTTCTTC; CDR3aa: CASSHTPGQGGDEQFF
d_gene: -; j_gene: TRBJ2-7; v_gene: TRBV5-1; CDR3nt: TGCGCCAGCATTTGGGACTTAGGTTTCTTC; CDR3aa: CASIWDLGFF
d_gene: -; j_gene: TRBJ1-6; v_gene: TRBV27; CDR3nt: TGTGCCAGCACCTCATCGAGGACCGGAGGGGGGGTAAATTCACCCCTCCACTTT; CDR3aa: CASTSSRTGGGVNSPLHF
d_gene: -; j_gene: TRBJ2-2; v_gene: TRBV11-3; CDR3nt: TGTGCCAGCAGCTCGCGGGATCCCGGGGAGCTGTTTTTT; CDR3aa: CASSSRDPGELFF
d_gene: TRBD1; j_gene: TRBJ2-6; v_gene: TRBV7-2; CDR3nt: TGTGCCAGCAGCGTAACCGGGACAGGCTCTGGGGCCAACGTCCTGACTTTC; CDR3aa: CASSVTGTGSGANVLTF
d_gene: TRBD2; j_gene: TRBJ2-1; v_gene: TRBV10-1; CDR3nt: TGCGCCAGCAGTGAATTAGCGGGGGACAATGAGCAGTTCTTC; CDR3aa: CASSELAGDNEQFF
d_gene: -; j_gene: TRBJ1-2; v_gene: TRBV7-2; CDR3nt: TGTGCCAGCAGCTTACGGTCTAACTATGGCTACACCTTC; CDR3aa: CASSLRSNYGYTF
d_gene: TRBD1; j_gene: TRBJ1-5; v_gene: TRBV2; CDR3nt: TGTGCCAGCAGTGAAACGAAGGGGGCCAATCAGCCCCAGCATTTT; CDR3aa: CASSETKGANQPQHF
d_gene: TRBD1; j_gene: TRBJ1-3; v_gene: TRBV7-9; CDR3nt: TGTGCCAGCAGCTGGGCAGACAGGGCTGGAAACACCATATATTTT; CDR3aa: CASSWADRAGNTIYF
d_gene: -; j_gene: TRBJ1-1; v_gene: TRBV5-1; CDR3nt: TGCGCCAGCAGCTTTCAGGGATCCACTGAAGCTTTCTTT; CDR3aa: CASSFQGSTEAFF
d_gene: TRBD2; j_gene: TRBJ2-5; v_gene: TRBV28; CDR3nt: TGTGCCAGCAGCCAACTAGCGGGAGGAGGCCAAGAGACCCAGTACTTC; CDR3aa: CASSQLAGGGQETQYF
d_gene: -; j_gene: TRBJ1-2; v_gene: TRBV28; CDR3nt: TGTGCCAGCAGCCGCCGGGGGGGAGTGAACTATGGCTACACCTTC; CDR3aa: CASSRRGGVNYGYTF
d_gene: -; j_gene: TRBJ2-7; v_gene: TRBV11-3; CDR3nt: TGTGCCAGCAGCTCAGGGCGAGGCGGTACCTACGAGCAGTACTTC; CDR3aa: CASSSGRGGTYEQYF
d_gene: -; j_gene: TRBJ1-1; v_gene: TRBV2; CDR3nt: TGTGCCAGCAGTGAACTGGGCGACAGCGAAGCATTT; CDR3aa: CASSELGDSEAF
d_gene: -; j_gene: TRBJ2-7; v_gene: TRBV7-9; CDR3nt: TGTGCCAGCTATGACGGGGTAGTGAGGTCCTACGAGCAGTACTTC; CDR3aa: CASYDGVVRSYEQYF
d_gene: TRBD2; j_gene: TRBJ2-1; v_gene: TRBV5-8; CDR3nt: TGTGCCAGCAGCTTGGAAGCGGGGGAGTTGTACAATGAGCAGTTCTTC; CDR3aa: CASSLEAGELYNEQFF
d_gene: TRBD2; j_gene: TRBJ2-1; v_gene: TRBV7-8; CDR3nt: TGTGCCAGCAGCTTAGCGCTTTTGGCGACCGGGACTAGCGGGAGTACTTACAATGAGCAGTTCTTC; CDR3aa: CASSLALLATGTSGSTYNEQFF
d_gene: TRBD1; j_gene: TRBJ2-5; v_gene: TRBV5-1; CDR3nt: TGCGCCAGCAGCTTGGGGACAGGGCCTCAAGAGACCCAGTACTTC; CDR3aa: CASSLGTGPQETQYF
d_gene: -; j_gene: TRBJ1-2; v_gene: TRBV7-2; CDR3nt: TGTGCCAGCAGCTTGGGGGCGGGGGGTGGCTACACCTTC; CDR3aa: CASSLGAGGGYTF
d_gene: -; j_gene: TRBJ1-4; v_gene: TRBV7-6; CDR3nt: TGTGCCAGCAGCATACGGGGGTATAATGAAAAACTGTTTTTT; CDR3aa: CASSIRGYNEKLFF
d_gene: -; j_gene: TRBJ1-2; v_gene: TRBV5-6; CDR3nt: TGTGCCAGCAGCTTGGTTTTCGTTGCCAGGCCCGATTTTAACTATGGCTACACCTTC; CDR3aa: CASSLVFVARPDFNYGYTF
d_gene: TRBD2; j_gene: TRBJ2-1; v_gene: TRBV7-8; CDR3nt: TGTGCCAGCAGCTTAGATGGGGGGGGCAATGAGCAGTTCTTC; CDR3aa: CASSLDGGGNEQFF